The 19 T cell receptor beta chains below all came from one sample that was sequenced in a study of early T cells in non-severe SARS-CoV-2 infection. A single record per CDR3 protein comes from TCRdb applying MiXCR to the 5' RACE reads. The table has some 41,000 distinct CDR3 sequences, about 23% seen once. The source was whole blood, collected at baseline. Every receptor here comes from an adult who was a healthcare worker with PCR-confirmed SARS-CoV-2 infection or an uninfected control (not recorded which).

The V gene is TRBV7-9, the J gene TRBJ1-1; D gene unclear. Looked up from germline, CDR1 is SEHNR and CDR2 is FQNEAQ (reference sequence). The CDR3 extends over 13 amino acids. The V end lost 2 bases, the J end lost 3 bases, and 7 bases lay between the germline ends. The CDR3 bases are TGTGCCAGCAGCTTAACCGCTCACACTGAAGCTTTCTTT. Translation: CASSLTAHTEAFF. Full variable domain (remainder filled in from reference TRBV7-9 and TRBJ1-1): DTGVSQNPRHKITKRGQNVTFRCDPISEHNRLYWYRQTLGQGPEFLTYFQNEAQLEKSRLLSDRFSAERPKGSFSTLEIQRTEQGDSAMYLCASSLTAHTEAFFGQGTRLTVV.

This clonotype was seen ten or more times. J is TRBJ1-2 and V is TRBV12-3 or TRBV12-4; 7 nucleotides line up with TRBD1. This CDR3 region has 14 residues. With 6 bases clipped from V and 2 bases from J, the junction kept 6 bases outside the gene matches. Written as DNA, the CDR3 is TGTGCCAGCAGGCTCACAGGGGCGAACTATGGCTACACCTTC. It yields the protein CASRLTGANYGYTF.

V usage is TRBV6-5 and J usage is TRBJ1-6; D gene uncertain. V was clipped by 2 bases and J by 10 bases, with 9 bases between them. In germline, CDR1 is MNHEY, CDR2 SVGAGI. CDR3 length equals 13 residues. DNA for the CDR3: TGTGCCAGCAGTTACGGACCCCTATCACCCCTCCACTTT. This translates into CASSYGPLSPLHF.

This clonotype was observed a handful of times. This chain connects TRBV5-1 to TRBJ1-1; TRBD1 might be the D (5 bases). Trimming pared 0 bases from V and 4 bases from J, leaving 13 bases between. Germline V CDR1 and CDR2: SGHRS, YFSETQ. There are 15 residues in the CDR3. The CDR3 is CASSLGPGLGTEAFF. CDR3 bases: TGCGCCAGCAGCTTGGGCCCAGGGCTGGGCACTGAAGCTTTCTTT.

This clonotype was found many times. The chain is built from TRBV30 and TRBJ2-2, with no clear D. This CDR3 has 12 residues. V lost 4 bases, J lost 7 bases, and 10 bases lay in between. Germline-derived CDR1 and CDR2 are GTSNPN and SVGIG (reference sequence). CDR3 coding DNA: TGTGCCTGGAAAGGCTGGGACGGGGAGCTGTTTTTT. Amino acid sequence: CAWKGWDGELFF.

This clonotype has more than one count but fewer than ten. V is TRBV18 and J is TRBJ2-7, with 8 bases aligning to TRBD1. Germline CDR1 is KGHSH and CDR2 is LQKENI. The CDR3 consists of 13 residues. Trimming removed 2 bases from V and 5 bases from J; junction bases left unmatched: 2. The CDR3 DNA follows: TGTGCCAGCTCACCAATACAGGGGGACGAGCAGTACTTC. Translating it yields CASSPIQGDEQYF.

This clonotype rates as medium-sized. The chain carries TRBV7-2 and TRBJ1-1; the D is unclear. Trimming pared 4 bases from V and 5 bases from J, leaving 11 bases between. The CDR3 runs 13 residues. Germline V gives CDR1 SGHTA, CDR2 FQGNSA. The CDR3 nucleotides are TGTGCCAGCAGCTCCTTCTCCGGTACTGAAGCTTTCTTT. It specifies CASSSFSGTEAFF.

This clonotype was seen more than once but under ten times. The chain carries TRBV13 and TRBJ1-2; a possible D gene is TRBD1 (6 bases). Between the trimmed V and J ends, which lost 4 bases and 8 bases, there was a span of 17 bases. Germline CDR1 reads PRHDT; CDR2 reads FYEKMQ (reference sequence). The CDR3 contains 14 residues. The CDR3, as DNA: TGTGCCAGCAGCTCCGGATCCTTACAGGGCGGCTACACCTTC. It yields the protein CASSSGSLQGGYTF.

This clonotype was seen ten or more times. The chain combines TRBV19 with TRBJ2-1; 8 bases match TRBD1. The V gene's germline CDR1 is LNHDA and CDR2 SQIVND (reference sequence). This CDR3 comprises 17 residues. V lost 3 bases, J lost 7 bases, and 14 bases stayed unmatched. CDR3 DNA sequence: TGTGCCAGTAGTATTCGGTTCAGCCAGGGGGCTTCGAATGAGCAGTTCTTC. It yields the protein CASSIRFSQGASNEQFF.

The chain recombines TRBV20-1 with TRBJ2-5; 7 nucleotides align to TRBD2. CDR1 and CDR2 (germline): DFQATT, SNEGSKA (reference sequence). The length of the CDR3 is 14 residues. V lost 1 base to trimming and J lost 5 bases; unmatched junction nucleotides: 7. The CDR3: CSARVEGGEETQYF. The DNA for the CDR3 is TGCAGTGCTAGAGTGGAGGGAGGGGAGGAGACCCAGTACTTC.

This chain uses TRBV19 with TRBJ1-5; 8 bases are a match to TRBD1. Trimming cost V 4 bases and J 0 bases; bases outside gene matches: 8. Germline V gene data show CDR1 as LNHDA and CDR2 as SQIVND (reference sequence). There are 17 residues in the CDR3. The CDR3 DNA reads as TGTGCCAGTAGTAGGGTGACAGGGGCCTATAGCAATCAGCCCCAGCATTTT. Amino acid sequence: CASSRVTGAYSNQPQHF.

This clonotype appeared many times. The genes are TRBV7-9 and TRBJ2-5, with D unclear. The germline V gene encodes CDR1 SEHNR and CDR2 FQNEAQ (reference sequence). The CDR3 runs to 13 residues. V lost 6 bases, J lost 1 base, and 9 bases lay in between. CDR3 DNA: TGTGCCAGCAGTGCTAGACTCCAAGAGACCCAGTACTTC. Its protein product is CASSARLQETQYF.

This clonotype came up a few times. The V gene is TRBV20-1, the J gene TRBJ1-2, with D possibly TRBD1 on 6 matching bases. Germline-derived CDR1 and CDR2 are DFQATT and SNEGSKA (reference sequence). V lost 2 bases and J lost 7, with 14 bases in between. The CDR3 extends over 13 amino acids. This CDR3 reads CSARPDRSIGYTF. The CDR3 region has the DNA TGCAGTGCTAGACCTGACAGGTCCATTGGCTACACCTTC.

This clonotype was counted between two and nine times. This chain joins TRBV6-6 and TRBJ1-1; 11 bases map to TRBD1. The CDR3 has 16 amino acids. The trim removed 4 bases at V and 2 bases at J, leaving 6 bases unmatched. Germline CDR1 is MNHNY and CDR2 is SVGAGI (reference sequence). CDR3 in DNA: TGTGCCAGCAGTTCCACGGACAGGGGGCCAAACACTGAAGCTTTCTTT. The encoded protein is CASSSTDRGPNTEAFF.

The chain employs TRBV6-6 and TRBJ2-7; unclear D gene. The CDR3 loop spans 13 amino acids. The V end lost 4 bases, the J end lost 4 bases, and 11 bases lay between the germline ends. Germline lookup yields CDR1 MNHNY and CDR2 SVGAGI (reference sequence). The CDR3 DNA follows: TGTGCCAGCAGTTCGGCAGACACGTACGAGCAGTACTTC. As protein: CASSSADTYEQYF.

This clonotype was detected only a few times. The J gene is TRBJ2-3, the V gene TRBV6-2 or TRBV6-3; D may be TRBD2 (5 bases). Trimming took off 2 bases at V and 5 bases at J, with 11 bases between the two ends. The CDR3 covers 14 residues. Germline-derived CDR1 and CDR2 are MNHEY and SVGEGT. CDR3 in amino acids: CASSYVEVKDTQYF. The CDR3 coding sequence is TGTGCCAGCAGTTACGTGGAGGTGAAAGATACGCAGTATTTT.

A few counts support this clonotype. V and J are TRBV6-5 and TRBJ2-5; tentatively, D is TRBD1 or TRBD2 (5 bases each). Between the trimmed V and J ends, which lost 8 bases and 7 bases, there was a span of 20 bases. The germline CDR1 and CDR2 sequences are MNHEY and SVGAGI. The CDR3 contains 14 residues. This CDR3 reads CASSWGTVGGTQYF. In DNA form, the CDR3 reads TGTGCCAGCTCCTGGGGGACCGTGGGTGGGACCCAGTACTTC.

The V gene is TRBV29-1, the J gene TRBJ1-2; 7 bases agree with TRBD1. There are 12 residues in the CDR3. Germline values: CDR1 SQVTM, CDR2 ANQGSEA. The V segment lost 6 bases and the J segment 4 bases; nucleotides outside the gene matches: 5. Here the CDR3 reads CSVDRVIYGYTF. The CDR3 DNA is TGCAGCGTCGACAGGGTGATCTATGGCTACACCTTC. The full variable domain, completed using reference TRBV29-1 and TRBJ1-2, is SAVISQKPSRDICQRGTSLTIQCQVDSQVTMMFWYRQQPGQSLTLIATANQGSEATYESGFVIDKFPISRPNLTFSTLTVSNMSPEDSSIYLCSVDRVIYGYTFGSGTRLTVV.

The rearrangement joins TRBV29-1 to TRBJ2-3; a possible D gene is TRBD2 (6 bases). Germline V gene sequence: CDR1 SQVTM, CDR2 ANQGSEA. This CDR3 contains 13 residues. The CDR3 DNA is TGCGGAGAGTCGGGGGACCCCACAGATACGCAGTATTTT. Its translation: CGESGDPTDTQYF.